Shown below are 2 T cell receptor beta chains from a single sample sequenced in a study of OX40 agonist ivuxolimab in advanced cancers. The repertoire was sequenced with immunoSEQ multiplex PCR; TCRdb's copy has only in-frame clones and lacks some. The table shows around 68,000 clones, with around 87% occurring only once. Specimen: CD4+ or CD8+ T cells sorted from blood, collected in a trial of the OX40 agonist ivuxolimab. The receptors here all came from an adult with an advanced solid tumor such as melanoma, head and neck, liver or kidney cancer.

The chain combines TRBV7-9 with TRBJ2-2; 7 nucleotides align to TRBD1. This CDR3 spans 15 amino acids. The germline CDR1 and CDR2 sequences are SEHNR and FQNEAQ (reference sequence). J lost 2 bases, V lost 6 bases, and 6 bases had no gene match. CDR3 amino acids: CASRHRGLNTGELFF. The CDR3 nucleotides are TGTGCCAGCAGACACAGGGGCCTCAACACCGGGGAGCTGTTTTTT.

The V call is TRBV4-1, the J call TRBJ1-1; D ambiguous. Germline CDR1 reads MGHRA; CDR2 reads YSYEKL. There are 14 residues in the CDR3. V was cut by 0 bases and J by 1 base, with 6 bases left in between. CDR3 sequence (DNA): TGCGCCAGCAGCCAAGATCTCCAGAACACTGAAGCTTTCTTT. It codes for CASSQDLQNTEAFF.